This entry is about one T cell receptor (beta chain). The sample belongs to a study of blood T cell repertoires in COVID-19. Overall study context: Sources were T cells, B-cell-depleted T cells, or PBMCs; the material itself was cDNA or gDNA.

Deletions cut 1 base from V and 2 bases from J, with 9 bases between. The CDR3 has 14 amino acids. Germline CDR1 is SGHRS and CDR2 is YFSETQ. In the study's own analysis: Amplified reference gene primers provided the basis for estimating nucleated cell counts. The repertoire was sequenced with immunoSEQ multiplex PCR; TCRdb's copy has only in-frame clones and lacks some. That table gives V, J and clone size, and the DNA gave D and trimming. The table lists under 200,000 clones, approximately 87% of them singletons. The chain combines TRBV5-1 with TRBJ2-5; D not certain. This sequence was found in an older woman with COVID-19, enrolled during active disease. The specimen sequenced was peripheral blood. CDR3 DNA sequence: TGCGCCAGCAGCTTGTTGCGGTTTCAAGAGACCCAGTACTTC. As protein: CASSLLRFQETQYF.